These T cell receptor beta chains were read from a single sample in a study of cytomegalovirus exposure and HLA in healthy donors. Repertoires were generated with immunoSEQ multiplex PCR, while TCRdb's copy carries only in-frame clones and drops some. Here the sample spans some 110,000 clones, 76% being singletons. The sequenced sample consisted of PBMCs. These receptors all stem from a man aged 50 or older in good health and CMV-seronegative. The CDR3 runs from the conserved cysteine through the conserved F or W. A D gene is named only where the DNA matches it firmly. Clone size is given for some rows only: seen once, a few or many times, or a class if the clone is expanded.

CASSENREYEQYF	TGTGCCAGCAGTGAAAACAGGGAGTACGAGCAGTACTTC	.	TRBV2	TRBJ2-7	.
CASTGGGANTGELFF	TGCGCCAGCACTGGCGGGGGGGCGAACACCGGGGAGCTGTTTTTT	.	TRBV5-1	TRBJ2-2	TRBD2
CASSERQGFQPQHF	TGTGCCAGCTCAGAGAGACAGGGCTTTCAGCCCCAGCATTTT	.	TRBV18	TRBJ1-5	TRBD1
CASSLAPQGESSGNTIYF	TGTGCCAGCAGCTTGGCCCCCCAGGGTGAGAGCTCTGGAAACACCATATATTTT	.	TRBV5-6	TRBJ1-3	.
CASSPFSPRGSPLHF	TGTGCCAGCAGCCCCTTTTCCCCCCGCGGCTCACCCCTCCACTTT	.	TRBV14	TRBJ1-6	.
CASSPHSVVGELFF	TGTGCCAGCAGCCCCCACAGTGTGGTCGGGGAGCTGTTTTTT	.	TRBV14	TRBJ2-2	.
CASGNRNSGNTIYF	TGTGCCAGCGGCAACAGGAACTCTGGAAACACCATATATTTT	once	TRBV7-2	TRBJ1-3	.
CASGDRVGETQYF	TGCGCCAGCGGGGACAGGGTAGGAGAGACCCAGTACTTC	.	TRBV5-1	TRBJ2-5	TRBD1
CASSLGGRDGQPQHF	TGTGCCAGCAGCTTGGGCGGCAGGGATGGCCAGCCCCAGCATTTT	.	TRBV5-4	TRBJ1-5	.
CASRRLANGDEQFF	TGTGCCAGCAGGCGACTAGCGAACGGGGATGAGCAGTTCTTC	.	TRBV9	TRBJ2-1	TRBD2
CASRPGTGWVTEAFF	TGTGCCAGCAGGCCCGGGACAGGGTGGGTCACTGAAGCTTTCTTT	few	TRBV28	TRBJ1-1	TRBD1
CSSSSTGEPLHF	TGTTCCAGCAGCTCAACAGGGGAACCCCTCCACTTT	.	TRBV7-9	TRBJ1-6	TRBD1
CATSRWDRGRQPQHF	TGTGCCACCAGCAGATGGGACAGGGGGCGTCAGCCCCAGCATTTT	once	TRBV15	TRBJ1-5	TRBD1
CASSRWEVRGMAQYF	TGTGCCAGCAGCCGCTGGGAGGTCAGGGGGATGGCCCAGTACTTC	.	TRBV7-2	TRBJ2-5	.
CASSLVVSGGVTDTQYF	TGCGCCAGCAGCTTGGTAGTTAGCGGGGGTGTAACAGATACGCAGTATTTT	.	TRBV5-1	TRBJ2-3	TRBD2
CASSLGSGTEAFF	TGTGCCAGCAGCTTAGGGTCCGGTACTGAAGCTTTCTTT	few	TRBV7-8	TRBJ1-1	.
CAISANRGYNGYTF	TGTGCCATCAGCGCTAACAGGGGTTACAACGGCTACACCTTC	.	TRBV10-3	TRBJ1-2	TRBD1
CASSPGGSGTEAFF	TGTGCCAGCAGCCCGGGGGGGTCGGGCACTGAAGCTTTCTTT	.	TRBV7-2	TRBJ1-1	.
CASSAESTGELFF	TGTGCCAGCAGTGCCGAGTCCACCGGGGAGCTGTTTTTT	few	TRBV6-5	TRBJ2-2	.
CATSTRQGASTDTQYF	TGTGCCACCAGCACGCGACAGGGGGCTAGCACAGATACGCAGTATTTT	.	TRBV15	TRBJ2-3	TRBD1
CASSPGTGAYNEQFF	TGTGCCAGCTCACCAGGGACAGGCGCCTACAATGAGCAGTTCTTC	.	TRBV18	TRBJ2-1	TRBD1
CASATETGGNTEAFF	TGTGCCAGCGCTACTGAGACAGGGGGGAACACTGAAGCTTTCTTT	.	TRBV7-9	TRBJ1-1	TRBD1
CASSEGVHEQYF	TGTGCCAGCAGTGAAGGAGTCCACGAGCAGTACTTC	.	TRBV6-1	TRBJ2-7	.
CASSSDRGYGYTF	TGTGCCAGCAGTTCGGACAGGGGCTATGGCTACACCTTC	.	TRBV6-4	TRBJ1-2	TRBD1
CASSTAPTDTQYF	TGTGCCAGTAGCACTGCCCCCACAGATACGCAGTATTTT	.	TRBV19	TRBJ2-3	.
CASRLRASGNTIYF	TGTGCCAGCAGACTTAGAGCCTCTGGAAACACCATATATTTT	.	TRBV28	TRBJ1-3	.
CASSYGQERLYNEQFF	TGTGCCAGCAGTTACGGACAGGAACGACTTTACAATGAGCAGTTCTTC	.	TRBV6-5	TRBJ2-1	TRBD1